In this sample, the clone carrying this T cell receptor beta chain turned up a few times. TCRdb used MiXCR to reprocess the RT-PCR reads, holding one entry per CDR3 protein. The sample includes more than 550,000 distinct CDR3 sequences, 13% to 15% of them seen just once. Sequencing input: memory CD4+ T cells from blood. This sequence originates from a female donor in good health, serving as a healthy control.

The CDR3 DNA is TGCAGTGCTAGAGAGGGCAGAACAGAGACCCAGTACTTC. Its translation is CSAREGRTETQYF. The chain carries TRBV20-1 and TRBJ2-5; D unclear. There are 13 residues in the CDR3. V gave up 0 bases and J gave up 4 bases, with 9 bases separating them. The germline V gene has CDR1 DFQATT and CDR2 SNEGSKA (reference sequence).